This T cell receptor beta chain is from a study of radiotherapy plus CTLA-4 blockade in lung cancer. Focal radiation with ipilimumab CTLA-4 blockade was given to patients with chemo-refractory metastatic non-small-cell lung cancer. Libraries were prepared by immunoSEQ multiplex PCR; TCRdb keeps only in-frame clonotypes and omits some of them. The sample holds about 28,000 clones; 78% are singletons and the top ten take around 7%. Germline CDR1 GTSNPN, CDR2 SVGIG (reference sequence). The length of the CDR3 is 13 residues. The germline V and J ends were trimmed by 2 bases and 4 bases, with 8 bases remaining between them.

The chain has TRBV30 and TRBJ1-4; possible D gene TRBD1, 5 bases. This sequence was found in a human donor with non-small cell lung cancer who had stable disease on radiotherapy plus ipilimumab. Sample: peripheral blood, taken from a patient treated with radiotherapy plus ipilimumab. The CDR3 here is CAWSRQLNEKLFF. CDR3 nucleotide sequence: TGTGCCTGGAGTCGACAGCTTAATGAAAAACTGTTTTTT.